Below, 14 T cell receptor beta chains from the same sample are listed, as sequenced in a study of tumor-infiltrating lymphocytes in primary liver carcinoma. The template, roughly 0.45 ug total RNA, yielded TCR beta cDNA made with a constant-region primer. Library construction for TCR beta comprised three nested multiplex PCR rounds performed with slightly modified ARM-PCR. In the first two PCR rounds, TRBV1-TRBV30 forward primers were paired with a C-beta reverse primer, and each round lasted nine to ten cycles. TCRdb processed the multiplex PCR reads anew with MiXCR; each CDR3 protein has one entry. The sample has approximately 310,000 distinct CDR3 sequences; roughly two thirds are singletons. The researchers obtained blood RNA from unsorted whole blood and also extracted germline DNA. Sequenced: peripheral blood. These receptors were collected from a man aged 40-49 years with primary liver carcinoma and hepatitis B virus infection.

This clonotype turned up a few times. Because it lacks the conserved phenylalanine or tryptophan at the end, this CDR3 is likely a read error. The rearrangement uses TRBV29-1 and TRBJ2-7, with D unclear. The CDR3 runs to 13 residues. Germline V gives CDR1 SQVTM, CDR2 ANQGSEA. The CDR3 DNA sequence: TGCAGGGTGGACGGATACTATTCGAAAGAGCAGTACTTA. Protein product: CRVDGYYSKEQYL.

V usage is TRBV10-3 and J usage is TRBJ1-1; weak D call: TRBD1 (5 bases). There are 16 residues in the CDR3. The germline gives CDR1 ENHRY, CDR2 SYGVKD. Deletions cut 11 bases from V and 7 bases from J, with 29 bases between. The DNA for the CDR3 is TGTGCCTCACGGAGGGATCGCGAACCGTGGGGGAATGAAGCTTTCTTT. Translating it yields CASRRDREPWGNEAFF.

This clonotype is a singleton in its sample. This may be a read error, as it is one base from a much larger clone. The rearrangement joins TRBV5-5 to TRBJ1-5; D possibly corresponds to TRBD1 (6 bases). CDR1 SGHKS and CDR2 YYEKEE come from the germline V gene (reference sequence). The CDR3 is 15 residues long. The CDR3 is CASSPTGTNNQPHHF. CDR3 bases: TGTGCCAGCAGCCCCACCGGGACAAACAATCAGCCCCATCATTTT. The full variable domain, in which reference TRBV5-5 and TRBJ1-5 provide the parts outside the CDR3, is DAGVTQSPTHLIKTRGQQVTLRCSPISGHKSVSWYQQVLGQGPQFIFQYYEKEERGRGNFPDRFSARQFPNYSSELNVNALLLGDSALYLCASSPTGTNNQPHHFGDGTRLSIL.

The chain carries TRBV11-1 and TRBJ1-4, with 10 bases aligning to TRBD1. J lost 6 bases, V lost 5 bases, and 6 bases had no gene match. The CDR3 is made up of 15 amino acids. CDR1 is SGHAT and CDR2 is FQDESV in the germline V gene (reference sequence). The CDR3 spells CASSPGQGVDEKLFF. The CDR3 nucleotides read TGTGCCAGCAGCCCAGGACAGGGGGTGGATGAAAAACTGTTTTTT.

About this clonotype itself: Given a much more abundant clone one base away, this may be a read error. The CDR3, as DNA: TGTACCATCACCCCGTCCAGGGGGGGATACAATGAGCAGTTCTTC. This gives the protein CTITPSRGGYNEQFF. J is TRBJ2-1 and V is TRBV10-3; perhaps D is TRBD1 or TRBD2 (7 bases each). Per germline, CDR1 ENHRY and CDR2 SYGVKD. This CDR3 spans 15 amino acids.

This clonotype was seen only a few times. The genes are TRBV4-2 and TRBJ2-7, with TRBD2 matching 12 bases. The germline gives CDR1 LGHNA, CDR2 YNFKEQ. V was clipped by 2 bases and J by 1 base; unmatched bases: 9. This CDR3 is built from 18 residues. CDR3 DNA sequence: TGTGCCAGCAGCCAATACGGACTAGCGGGAATCGGGTCCTACGAGCAGTACTTC. Amino acids: CASSQYGLAGIGSYEQYF.

A note on this clonotype: A read error may be the cause here, since a much bigger clone is one base away. This rearrangement joins TRBV6-1 to TRBJ1-5; D perhaps matches TRBD1 (6 bases). The CDR3 consists of 14 residues. In germline, CDR1 is MNHNS, CDR2 SASEGT. The CDR3 bases are TGTGCCAGCATTGAAGGGGGAAATGATCAGCCCCAGCATTTT. Amino acid sequence: CASIEGGNDQPQHF.

On this clonotype itself: The junction departs from the called germline gene at one end, perhaps through a read error. The chain is built from TRBV12-5 and TRBJ2-1, with unresolved D. Germline CDR1 is LGHNT and CDR2 is FRNRAP. The length of the CDR3 is 13 residues. The CDR3: CASCLDRYNEQFF. CDR3 bases: TGTGCTAGTTGTTTGGACCGCTACAATGAGCAGTTCTTC.

As to this clonotype: At one of its ends the junction is not consistent with the germline gene, which may arise from a read error. The chain joins TRBV4-3 to TRBJ1-6, with D possibly TRBD1 on 5 matching bases. The CDR3 consists of 16 residues. Looked up from germline, CDR1 is LGHNA and CDR2 is YSLEER. Here the CDR3 DNA reads TGCGCCAGCACCCGGGGCCGGGGCTCCTATAATTCGCCCCTCCACTTT. Its translation: CASTRGRGSYNSPLHF.

This clonotype was found once. One base away lies a much larger clone, so this may be a sequencing read error. This sequence joins TRBV6-5 and TRBJ1-5, with D uncertain. The CDR3 runs to 15 residues. Germline V gene data show CDR1 as MNHEY and CDR2 as SVGAGI. Written as DNA, the CDR3 is TGTGCCAGCTGTTACTTATCCGGGAGTGGCCAGCCCCAGCATTTT. Translating it yields CASCYLSGSGQPQHF.

This chain joins TRBV28 and TRBJ1-4; possibly TRBD1 for D (5 bases). Trimming took 2 bases from V and 13 from J, leaving 8 bases between them. CDR3 length: 11 amino acids. Germline V gives CDR1 MDHEN, CDR2 SYDVKM. This chain's CDR3 is CASSLQGGLFF. Written as DNA, the CDR3 is TGTGCCAGCAGTTTACAGGGAGGACTGTTTTTT.

This clonotype was observed a handful of times. V and J are TRBV5-1 and TRBJ2-5; D tentatively fits TRBD1 or TRBD2 (5 bases each). With 2 bases removed from V and 4 bases from J, the gap between germline ends came to 9 bases. This CDR3 is 13 amino acids long. Germline-derived CDR1 and CDR2 are SGHRS and YFSETQ. CDR3 protein: CASSFQGVETQYF. The DNA of the CDR3 is TGCGCCAGCAGCTTCCAGGGAGTAGAGACCCAGTACTTC.

In the case of this clonotype: A junction boundary mismatches the germline segment, possibly from a read error. The rearrangement joins TRBV5-4 to TRBJ2-2; 10 bases match TRBD1. CDR1 is SGHNT, CDR2 YYREEE, per germline (reference sequence). The CDR3 has 16 amino acids. As DNA, the CDR3 is TGTGCCAGCAGCTACCAGACAGGGGGCTATACCTGGGAACTGTTCTTT. Translated, it gives CASSYQTGGYTWELFF.

In regard to this clonotype: Relative to the germline gene, one junction end is altered; a read error may explain this. This sequence joins TRBV6-6 and TRBJ2-3, with 13 bases lining up with TRBD2. Germline V CDR1 and CDR2: MNHNY, SVGAGI (reference sequence). The length of the CDR3 is 18 residues. CDR3 region: CAGSDPLLAGGPKDTQYF. Written as DNA, the CDR3 is TGTGCCGGCAGCGATCCCCTACTAGCGGGAGGGCCCAAAGATACGCAGTATTTT.